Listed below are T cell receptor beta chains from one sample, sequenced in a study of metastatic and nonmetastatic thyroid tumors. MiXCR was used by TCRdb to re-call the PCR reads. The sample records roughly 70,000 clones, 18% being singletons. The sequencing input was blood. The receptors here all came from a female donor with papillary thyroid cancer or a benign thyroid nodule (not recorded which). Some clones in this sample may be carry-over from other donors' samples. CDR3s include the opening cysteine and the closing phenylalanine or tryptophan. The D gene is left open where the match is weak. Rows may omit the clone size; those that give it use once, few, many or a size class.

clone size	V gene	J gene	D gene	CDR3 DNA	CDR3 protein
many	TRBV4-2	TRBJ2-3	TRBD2	TGTGCCAGCAGCCACTTGACTAGCGGGGACGACACAGATACGCAGTATTTT	CASSHLTSGDDTDTQYF
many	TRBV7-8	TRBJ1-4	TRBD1	TGTGCCAGCAGCTTATACGACAGGGGATTAATTACTAATGAAAAACTGTTTTTT	CASSLYDRGLITNEKLFF
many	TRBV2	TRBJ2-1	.	TGTGCCAGCAGTGATAACCCGGACTTGGGTGAGCAGTTCTTC	CASSDNPDLGEQFF
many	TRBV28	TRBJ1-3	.	TGTGCCAGCAGCCTCGGGTTGGGAGGAGGAAACACCATATATTTT	CASSLGLGGGNTIYF
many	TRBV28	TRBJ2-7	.	TGTGCCAGCAGCGGATTGTGGGGGAATTCCTACGAGCAGTACTTC	CASSGLWGNSYEQYF
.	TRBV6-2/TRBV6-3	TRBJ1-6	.	TGTGCCAGCAGTTCCAGATCGGATAGCTCCTATAATTCACCCCTCCACTTT	CASSSRSDSSYNSPLHF
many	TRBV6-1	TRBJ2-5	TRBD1	TGTGCCAGCAAAAGGGACAGCTTGGCAGAGACCCAGTACTTC	CASKRDSLAETQYF
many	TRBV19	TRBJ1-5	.	TGTGCCAGTAGTGGATGGGACGGTGGAGATCAGCCCCAGCATTTT	CASSGWDGGDQPQHF
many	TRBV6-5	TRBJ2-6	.	TGTGCCAGCAGTTACTCCTTGTCGTCTGGGGCCAACGTCCTGACTTTC	CASSYSLSSGANVLTF
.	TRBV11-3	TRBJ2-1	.	TGTGCCAGCAGCGGGAGACTGGATAATGAGCAGTCCTTC	CASSGRLDNEQSF
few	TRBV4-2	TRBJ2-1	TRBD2	TGTGCCAGCAGCCCGGAATTACTAGCGGGAGGGAATGAGCAGTTCTTC	CASSPELLAGGNEQFF
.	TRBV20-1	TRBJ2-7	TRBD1	TGCAGTGCCCGCCAGACAGGGGGAAATTACGAGCAGTACTTC	CSARQTGGNYEQYF
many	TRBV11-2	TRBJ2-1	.	TGTGCCAGCAGCTTAGAATTATCCTTTCTCAATGAGCAGTTCTTC	CASSLELSFLNEQFF
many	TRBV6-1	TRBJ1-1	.	TGTGCCAGCAGTTGGGGAGGGGACAAGGCTTTCTTT	CASSWGGDKAFF
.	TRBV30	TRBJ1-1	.	TGTGCCTGGATGGTCCCTCCTGGACATGGAATCGCTGAAGCTTTCTTT	CAWMVPPGHGIAEAFF
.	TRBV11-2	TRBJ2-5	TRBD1	TGTGCCAGCAGCTTTGGGGAAGGGGGCGGTTGGGAGACCCAGTACTTC	CASSFGEGGGWETQYF
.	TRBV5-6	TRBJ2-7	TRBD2	TGTGCCAGCATCCAGCCGGACTTTGCGGGAGTCAATTACGAGCAGTACTTC	CASIQPDFAGVNYEQYF
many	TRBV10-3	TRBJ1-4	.	TGTGCCATCAGTCAAACTCAGGGGCGCGGGGCTGAAAAACTGTTTTTT	CAISQTQGRGAEKLFF
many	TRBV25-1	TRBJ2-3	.	TGTGCCAGCAGTGTATCCACCACAGATACGCAGTATTTT	CASSVSTTDTQYF
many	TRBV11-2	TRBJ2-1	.	TGTGCCAGCAGCTTAGGCGGAGGCTCCTACAATGAGCAGTTCTTC	CASSLGGGSYNEQFF
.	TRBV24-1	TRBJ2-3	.	TGTGCCACCAGTGATTTGCTTGGAGTTAGCACAGATACGCAGTATTTT	CATSDLLGVSTDTQYF
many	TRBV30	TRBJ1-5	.	TGTGCCTGGAGTGTGGATAGCAATCAGCCCCAGCATTTT	CAWSVDSNQPQHF
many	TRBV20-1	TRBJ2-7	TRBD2	TGCAGTGCTAGAGGGTTAGCGGGATCTCACTACGAGCAGTACTTC	CSARGLAGSHYEQYF
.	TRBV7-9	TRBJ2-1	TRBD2	TGTGCCAGCAGGCTAGCGGGAGTTGGGGAGCAGTTCTTC	CASRLAGVGEQFF
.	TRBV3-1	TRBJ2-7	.	TGTGCCAGCAGCCAAGGCGGTTCGGGCTACGAGCAGTACTTC	CASSQGGSGYEQYF
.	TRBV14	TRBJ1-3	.	TGTGCCAGTCTCAGGGAGTCCTCTGGAAACACCATATATTTT	CASLRESSGNTIYF
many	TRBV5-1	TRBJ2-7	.	TGCGCCAGCAGCTTTGAGGACTCATCATACGAGCAGTACTTC	CASSFEDSSYEQYF
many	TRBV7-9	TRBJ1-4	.	TGTGCCAGCAGCTTGGCGGGGACTCATGAAAAACTGTTTTTT	CASSLAGTHEKLFF
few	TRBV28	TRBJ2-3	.	TGTGCCAGCAGTTTAGGGTCAGATACGCAGTATTTT	CASSLGSDTQYF
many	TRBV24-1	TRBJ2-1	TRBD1	TGTGCCGCCAGTGATATGAGGACAGGGGGCAATGAGCAGTTCTTC	CAASDMRTGGNEQFF
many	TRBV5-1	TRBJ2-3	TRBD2	TGCGCCAGCAGCACCGACGTGGGAGCCGGGGGGGGCACAGATACGCAGTATTTT	CASSTDVGAGGGTDTQYF
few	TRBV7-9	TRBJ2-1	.	TGTGCCAGCAGCCGCCTAGGGGGTGAGCAGTTCTTC	CASSRLGGEQFF
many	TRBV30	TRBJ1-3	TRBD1	TGTGCCTGGAGTGCAAATACAGGGGCTGGAAACACCATATATTTT	CAWSANTGAGNTIYF
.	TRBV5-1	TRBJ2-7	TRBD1	TGCGCCAGCAGCTTTGCCTGGACAGGGGCCTACGAGCAGTACTTC	CASSFAWTGAYEQYF
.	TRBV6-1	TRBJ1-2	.	TGTGCCAGCAGTGAACGGAAAAACTATGGCTACACCTTC	CASSERKNYGYTF
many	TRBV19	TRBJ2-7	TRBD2	TGTGCCAGTAGCAGGACTAGCGGGAATCTCCTCTACGAGCAGTACTTC	CASSRTSGNLLYEQYF
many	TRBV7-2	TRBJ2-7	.	TGTGCCAGCAGCTCTGCGCGGGAATCCTACGAGCAGTACTTC	CASSSARESYEQYF
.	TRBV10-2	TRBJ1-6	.	TGCGCCAGCGAGGACAGCTATAATTCACACATCCACTTT	CASEDSYNSHIHF
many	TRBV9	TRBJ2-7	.	TGTGCCAGCAGCGTAAAACGGACCTACGAGCAGTACTTC	CASSVKRTYEQYF
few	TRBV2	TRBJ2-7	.	TGTGCCAGCAGGTCGGGGACTCAATCCTACGAGCAGTACTTC	CASRSGTQSYEQYF
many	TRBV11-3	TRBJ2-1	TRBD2	TGTGCCAGCAGCTTCGTAGCGGGAGAGGACAATGAGCAGTTCTTC	CASSFVAGEDNEQFF
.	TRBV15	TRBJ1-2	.	TGTGCCACCAGCAGCCCAGTACTCTATGGCTACACCTTC	CATSSPVLYGYTF
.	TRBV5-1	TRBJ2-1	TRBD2	TGCGCCAGCAGCTTTGCGGGAGTGGATGAGCAGTTCTTC	CASSFAGVDEQFF
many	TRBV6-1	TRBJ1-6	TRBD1	TGTGCCACCCAGGGACAGAATAATTCACCCCTCCACTTT	CATQGQNNSPLHF
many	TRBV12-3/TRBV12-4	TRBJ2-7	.	TGTGCCAGCACCCTCTCCCCCAGCTCCTCCGAGCAGTACTTC	CASTLSPSSSEQYF
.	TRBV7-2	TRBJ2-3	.	TGTGCCAGCAGCTTAGCTCCGGGGCGGCTCACAGATACGCAGTATTTT	CASSLAPGRLTDTQYF
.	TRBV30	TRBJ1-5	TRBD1	TGTGCCTGGAGTTACCGGGACAGGGGGGCTCAGCCCCAGCATTTT	CAWSYRDRGAQPQHF
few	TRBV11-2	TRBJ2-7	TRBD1	TGTGCCAGCAGCTCAGGGGGTTACTACGAGCAGTACTTC	CASSSGGYYEQYF